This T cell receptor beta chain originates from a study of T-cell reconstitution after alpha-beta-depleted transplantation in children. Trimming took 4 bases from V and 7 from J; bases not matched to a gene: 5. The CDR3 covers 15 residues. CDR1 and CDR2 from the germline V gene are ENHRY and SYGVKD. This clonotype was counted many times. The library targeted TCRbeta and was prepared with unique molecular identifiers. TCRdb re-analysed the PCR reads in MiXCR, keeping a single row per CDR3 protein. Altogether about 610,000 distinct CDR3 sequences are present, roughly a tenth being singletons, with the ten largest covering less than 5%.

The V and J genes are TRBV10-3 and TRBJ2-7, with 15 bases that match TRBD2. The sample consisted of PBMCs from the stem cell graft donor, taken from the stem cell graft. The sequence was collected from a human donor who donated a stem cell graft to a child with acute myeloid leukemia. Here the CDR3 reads CAISGTSGRAGEQYF. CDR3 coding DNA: TGTGCCATCAGTGGGACTAGCGGGAGGGCTGGGGAGCAGTACTTC.